Each of the 14 T cell receptor beta chains below was sequenced from the same sample in a study of metastatic and nonmetastatic thyroid tumors. Among the patients, none had received any treatment before thyroid surgery. Using MiXCR, TCRdb re-called clones from the PCR reads. The sample records roughly 23,000 clones, roughly 18% being singletons. Sequencing used adjacent normal tissue. Source of these receptors: a male donor with papillary thyroid cancer or a benign thyroid nodule (not recorded which). Some clones in this sample may be carry-over from other donors' samples.

The sample holds many counts of this clone. The J gene is TRBJ2-1, the V gene TRBV7-3; 12 nucleotides line up with TRBD2. Germline loops: CDR1 SGHTA, CDR2 FQGTGA. The CDR3 has 18 amino acids. With 0 bases clipped from V and 9 bases from J, the junction kept 12 bases outside the gene matches. This CDR3 is CASSLTGGLAGRGPEQFF. CDR3 DNA: TGTGCCAGCAGCTTAACGGGAGGACTAGCGGGAAGAGGGCCTGAGCAGTTCTTC.

The table lists this clone with a few counts. The chain combines TRBV6-1 with TRBJ1-2, with D possibly matching TRBD1 (6 bases). V was pared by 5 bases and J by 2 bases, with 9 bases between. Germline CDR1 reads MNHNS; CDR2 reads SASEGT. This CDR3 contains 13 residues. The CDR3 is CASSYGGNYGYTF. CDR3 DNA sequence: TGTGCCAGCAGTTACGGGGGCAACTATGGCTACACCTTC.

This clone was counted at least ten times. V and J are TRBV5-1 and TRBJ2-1, with 10 positions matching TRBD2. V lost 4 bases and J lost 5; bases outside the gene matches: 6. Germline loops: CDR1 SGHRS, CDR2 YFSETQ. This CDR3 spans 15 amino acids. The CDR3 is CASSPGLADDNEQFF. The DNA of the CDR3 is TGCGCCAGCAGCCCAGGACTAGCGGATGACAATGAGCAGTTCTTC.

Turning to this clone: The conserved phenylalanine or tryptophan normally closing the CDR3 is absent here, so this likely arose from a read error. The chain combines TRBV10-3 with TRBJ2-2, with no clear D. The CDR3 covers 12 residues. The germline CDR1 and CDR2 sequences are ENHRY and SYGVKD. CDR3: CATSMDTGELFC. The CDR3 bases are TGTGCCACCAGTATGGACACCGGGGAGCTGTTTTGT.

This clone was observed at least ten times. The chain has TRBV4-1 and TRBJ2-7, with D unresolved. V lost 0 bases and J 2 bases, leaving 5 bases between the germline ends. The CDR3 totals 13 residues. CDR1 and CDR2 from the germline V gene are MGHRA and YSYEKL. This chain's CDR3 is CASSQDLTYEQYF. CDR3 bases: TGCGCCAGCAGCCAAGATTTGACCTACGAGCAGTACTTC.

This clone was counted at least ten times. V and J are TRBV5-1 and TRBJ1-6, with D perhaps matching TRBD1 (6 bases). Looked up from germline, CDR1 is SGHRS and CDR2 is YFSETQ. This CDR3 has 16 residues. V gave up 4 bases and J gave up 3 bases, with 14 bases separating them. The CDR3 sequence is CASSLAGQNYNSPLHF. CDR3 nucleotide sequence: TGCGCCAGCAGCCTCGCCGGACAGAACTATAATTCACCCCTCCACTTT.

This clone was observed many times. The J gene is TRBJ1-6, the V gene TRBV9; maybe TRBD1 (5 bases). CDR1 is SGDLS, CDR2 YYNGEE, per germline. The CDR3 is made up of 15 amino acids. Trimming shortened V by 1 base and J by 6 bases, and 11 bases separated the two germline ends. CDR3 in amino acids: CASSVQGTVNSPLHF. DNA for the CDR3: TGTGCCAGCAGCGTACAAGGGACCGTTAATTCACCCCTCCACTTT.

This clone was counted at least ten times. The chain recombines TRBV5-4 with TRBJ2-1; D possibly matches TRBD1 or TRBD2 (5 bases each). The CDR3 is made up of 16 amino acids. Germline assignment: CDR1 SGHNT and CDR2 YYREEE (reference sequence). Trimming shortened V by 5 bases and J by 5 bases, and 20 bases separated the two germline ends. The CDR3 here is CASRTPLARENNEQFF. In nucleotides, the CDR3 is TGTGCCAGCAGAACCCCCCTAGCCAGGGAGAACAATGAGCAGTTCTTC.

This clone is medium-sized by share. The chain uses TRBV6-6 and TRBJ2-1; 12 nucleotides align to TRBD2. The CDR3 runs 15 residues. From germline, CDR1 is MNHNY and CDR2 SVGAGI (reference sequence). V lost 0 bases and J lost 8; bases outside the gene matches: 2. Here the CDR3 DNA reads TGTGCCAGCAGTTACTCGACTAGCGGGAGCGATGAGCAGTTCTTC. The encoded protein is CASSYSTSGSDEQFF.

This clone was counted many times. The V call is TRBV5-6, the J call TRBJ2-3, with unresolved D. Germline V gene data show CDR1 as SGHDT and CDR2 as YYEEEE. The CDR3 spans 11 residues. The V gene lost 2 bases and the J gene lost 6 bases, with 4 bases spanning the gap. CDR3 amino acids: CASSFGDTQYF. The CDR3 nucleotides read TGTGCCAGCAGCTTTGGGGATACGCAGTATTTT.

At least ten counts were recorded for this clone. V gene TRBV20-1 combines with J gene TRBJ2-3; D gene uncertain. CDR1 DFQATT and CDR2 SNEGSKA come from the germline V gene (reference sequence). CDR3 length equals 14 residues. V was shortened by 2 bases and J by 1 base, with 10 bases between the two germline ends. CDR3 residues: CSARKGPGTDTQYF. The CDR3 DNA reads as TGCAGTGCTAGAAAGGGTCCTGGCACAGATACGCAGTATTTT.

This clone rates as medium-sized. CDR3 bases: TGTGCCAGCAGTTTATATGGGCAGCCCCAGCATTTT. Residues: CASSLYGQPQHF. The V and J genes are TRBV27 and TRBJ1-5; D not resolved. In germline, CDR1 is MNHEY, CDR2 SMNVEV (reference sequence). The CDR3 spans 12 residues. Trimming left V 1 base short and J 7 bases short, with 5 bases between.

This clone was observed at least ten times. The gene calls are TRBV28 and TRBJ1-4; weak D call: TRBD1 (6 bases). Trimming took off 6 bases at V and 7 bases at J, with 21 bases between the two ends. The germline gives CDR1 MDHEN, CDR2 SYDVKM. CDR3 length equals 16 residues. The CDR3 bases are TGTGCCAGCAGGTCACAGGCCGGGGGGCAAAGTGAAAAACTGTTTTTT. Protein: CASRSQAGGQSEKLFF.

This clone was counted many times. This CDR3 is CSVGGQGVYEQFF. In nucleotides, the CDR3 is TGCAGCGTTGGGGGACAGGGTGTCTATGAGCAGTTCTTC. V is TRBV29-1 and J is TRBJ2-1, with 9 bases identical to TRBD1. Per germline, CDR1 SQVTM and CDR2 ANQGSEA. CDR3 length equals 13 residues. Germline trimming cut 4 bases from V and 8 bases from J; bases unmatched to any gene: 6.